Below, 30 T cell receptor beta chains from the same sample are listed, as sequenced in a study of control samples from healthy donors and cancer patients. Profiled with immunoSEQ multiplex PCR; TCRdb holds only in-frame clones, not every one. The table lists under 200,000 clones, with roughly 2% in the top ten. The specimen was blood. All receptors come from a woman aged 25 to 39 in good health.

The chain joins TRBV5-8 to TRBJ1-5; tentatively, D is TRBD1 (6 bases). CDR3 length: 14 amino acids. Germline V gene lookup returns CDR1 SGHTS and CDR2 YDEGEE. Trimming pared 4 bases from V and 2 bases from J, leaving 10 bases between. The CDR3 protein is CASSPRTGNQPQHF. In DNA, the CDR3 is TGTGCCAGCAGCCCCAGGACAGGCAATCAGCCCCAGCATTTT.

The chain joins TRBV18 to TRBJ2-1; no clear D. CDR1 and CDR2 (germline): KGHSH, LQKENI. The CDR3 length is 12 residues. Trimming left V 3 bases short and J 5 bases short, with 5 bases between. The CDR3 region has the DNA TGTGCCAGCTCACCCTGGGACAATGAGCAGTTCTTC. It codes for CASSPWDNEQFF.

The rearrangement uses TRBV28 and TRBJ1-1; no clear D gene. CDR3 length: 15 amino acids. Per the germline V gene, CDR1 is MDHEN and CDR2 is SYDVKM. V was trimmed by 6 bases and J by 0 bases, leaving 14 bases between them. For the CDR3, the DNA is TGTGCCAGCAGCTCCCTGCGGGGTATGAACACTGAAGCTTTCTTT. It codes for CASSSLRGMNTEAFF.

The chain combines TRBV5-1 with TRBJ1-6, with D maybe TRBD1 (5 bases). CDR3 length: 14 amino acids. Germline values: CDR1 SGHRS, CDR2 YFSETQ. V lost 0 bases and J 6 bases, leaving 7 bases between the germline ends. The CDR3 nucleotides read TGCGCCAGCAGCTTGGCCGACAGTAATTCACCCCTCCACTTT. It specifies CASSLADSNSPLHF.

The chain's CDR3 is CASSPDRGQSNYGYTF. Here the CDR3 DNA reads TGTGCCAGCAGTCCGGACAGGGGACAGTCTAACTATGGCTACACCTTC. The rearrangement uses TRBV6-4 and TRBJ1-2, with 9 positions matching TRBD1. The J segment lost 0 bases and the V segment lost 5 bases, leaving 7 bases of the junction unmatched. The CDR3 runs to 16 residues. Germline V CDR1 and CDR2: MRHNA, SNTAGT.

V gene TRBV12-3 or TRBV12-4 combines with J gene TRBJ1-1; D is undetermined. V lost 6 bases, J lost 5 bases, and 10 bases lay in between. CDR3 length: 12 residues. CDR3 protein: CASSPLLTEAFF. As DNA, the CDR3 is TGTGCCAGCAGCCCTTTATTGACTGAAGCTTTCTTT.

V and J are TRBV30 and TRBJ1-6; D unresolved. The CDR3 runs 14 residues. The germline V gene has CDR1 GTSNPN and CDR2 SVGIG (reference sequence). V was pared by 3 bases and J by 2 bases, with 8 bases between. Here the CDR3 reads CAWRAGAYNSPLHF. Here the CDR3 DNA reads TGTGCCTGGAGGGCCGGGGCCTATAATTCACCCCTCCACTTT.

The chain employs TRBV29-1 and TRBJ1-1; no reliable D call. Trimming cost V 6 bases and J 7 bases, with 15 bases left between them. CDR3 length equals 12 residues. Germline CDR1 and CDR2: SQVTM and ANQGSEA. The CDR3 spells CSVPREDYEAFF. CDR3 bases: TGCAGCGTCCCACGTGAAGACTATGAAGCTTTCTTT.

V gene TRBV11-3 combines with J gene TRBJ2-1; D may be TRBD1 (6 bases). CDR1 SGHNT and CDR2 YENEEA come from the germline V gene. The CDR3 is 13 amino acids. The germline V and J ends were trimmed by 5 bases and 8 bases, with 13 bases remaining between them. CDR3 amino acids: CASSPTRGDEQFF. The CDR3 region has the DNA TGTGCCAGCAGCCCCACCAGGGGAGATGAGCAGTTCTTC. The entire variable domain, with the rest obtained from reference TRBV11-3 and TRBJ2-1, is as follows: EAGVVQSPRYKIIEKKQPVAFWCNPISGHNTLYWYLQNLGQGPELLIRYENEEAVDDSQLPKDRFSAERLKGVDSTLKIQPAELGDSAVYLCASSPTRGDEQFFGPGTRLTVL.

The chain has TRBV6-4 and TRBJ2-5, with unresolved D. Trimming pared 10 bases from V and 1 base from J, leaving 10 bases between. CDR3 length equals 12 residues. Germline V gives CDR1 MRHNA, CDR2 SNTAGT. Here the CDR3 reads CAIIRLQETQYF. The CDR3 DNA reads as TGTGCCATAATCAGACTCCAAGAGACCCAGTACTTC.

The chain recombines TRBV27 with TRBJ1-2; no clear D gene. Germline assignment: CDR1 MNHEY and CDR2 SMNVEV (reference sequence). Between the trimmed V and J ends, which lost 10 bases and 3 bases, there was a span of 12 bases. The CDR3 contains 12 residues. The CDR3 is CATHAGYYGYTF. CDR3 DNA: TGTGCCACCCATGCCGGGTACTATGGCTACACCTTC.

The chain is built from TRBV25-1 and TRBJ2-5, with 7 bases identical to TRBD1. Germline trimming cut 8 bases from V and 0 bases from J; bases unmatched to any gene: 6. The CDR3 is 14 residues long. In germline, CDR1 is MGHDK, CDR2 SYGVNS. The CDR3 nucleotides read TGTGCCAGCGAGGACAGGTCGTACCAAGAGACCCAGTACTTC. Protein: CASEDRSYQETQYF.

The rearrangement links TRBV14 to TRBJ2-1; TRBD2 agrees at 12 bases. With 6 bases clipped from V and 4 bases from J, the junction kept 7 bases outside the gene matches. This CDR3 is built from 16 residues. CDR1 and CDR2 (germline): SGHDN, FVKESK. CDR3: CASRPLAGGPYNEQFF. As DNA, the CDR3 is TGTGCCAGCAGACCGCTAGCGGGGGGGCCGTACAATGAGCAGTTCTTC. Looking up the rest from reference TRBV14 and TRBJ2-1 gives the full variable domain: EAGVTQFPSHSVIEKGQTVTLRCDPISGHDNLYWYRRVMGKEIKFLLHFVKESKQDESGMPNNRFLAERTGGTYSTLKVQPAELEDSGVYFCASRPLAGGPYNEQFFGPGTRLTVL.

The gene calls are TRBV7-9 and TRBJ2-7, with TRBD2 as a possible D gene (5 bases). CDR3 size: 10 residues. V was clipped by 5 bases and J by 7 bases, with 6 bases between them. Germline lookup yields CDR1 SEHNR and CDR2 FQNEAQ (reference sequence). The CDR3 loop is CASSPGEQYF. The CDR3 coding sequence is TGTGCCAGCAGCCCGGGGGAGCAGTACTTC.

J is TRBJ1-6 and V is TRBV28; 7 bases are a match to TRBD1. CDR1 and CDR2 (germline): MDHEN, SYDVKM. This CDR3 region has 15 residues. The junction had 2 bases not matched to a gene; V was cut back by 2 bases and J by 4 bases. This CDR3 reads CASSLTTGYNSPLHF. The CDR3 DNA is TGTGCCAGCAGTTTAACGACAGGGTATAATTCACCCCTCCACTTT.

CDR3: CASSLRGQGETGTDTQYF. The CDR3 nucleotides are TGTGCCAGCAGCTTAAGGGGACAGGGCGAAACTGGCACAGATACGCAGTATTTT. V and J are TRBV7-6 and TRBJ2-3; 9 bases fit TRBD1. CDR1 SGHVS and CDR2 FNYEAQ come from the germline V gene. J was trimmed by 1 base and V by 2 bases; bases with no gene match: 10. The CDR3 extends over 18 amino acids.

The chain recombines TRBV7-2 with TRBJ1-5, with 9 bases lining up with TRBD1. Germline CDR1 SGHTA, CDR2 FQGNSA. V was clipped by 4 bases and J by 4 bases; unmatched bases: 2. There are 14 residues in the CDR3. This CDR3 reads CASSSGTGNQPQHF. The DNA for the CDR3 is TGTGCCAGCAGCTCAGGGACAGGGAATCAGCCCCAGCATTTT.

In the case of this clone: Sequence at one end of the junction differs from germline and may be a read error. The chain links TRBV4-3 to TRBJ2-7; either TRBD1 or TRBD2 may supply D (6 bases each). Germline CDR1 and CDR2: LGHNA and YSLEER. The CDR3 is made up of 15 amino acids. DNA of the CDR3: TGCGCCAGCAGTCAAGTCCGAGGGGGGCCGCGGACGGAGTACTTC. Encoded protein: CASSQVRGGPRTEYF.

The chain couples TRBV12-3 or TRBV12-4 to TRBJ1-2; D is possibly TRBD1 (6 bases). This CDR3 spans 13 amino acids. Trimming took off 6 bases at V and 4 bases at J, with 12 bases between the two ends. CDR3 in amino acids: CASSPDRSYGYTF. The DNA for the CDR3 is TGTGCCAGCAGCCCAGACAGGTCCTATGGCTACACCTTC.

This chain uses TRBV28 with TRBJ2-3; possible D gene TRBD1, 6 bases. V lost 5 bases to trimming and J lost 3 bases, with 12 bases between them. The CDR3 contains 14 residues. Germline assignment: CDR1 MDHEN and CDR2 SYDVKM. The CDR3 is CASSSTGLTDTQYF. DNA for the CDR3: TGTGCCAGCAGTAGTACAGGGTTAACAGATACGCAGTATTTT.

About this clone itself: The junction does not match germline at one end; this may be a read error. The rearrangement links TRBV5-1 to TRBJ2-7; D unclear. The germline CDR1 and CDR2 sequences are SGHRS and YFSETQ. The CDR3 is 15 residues long. CDR3 sequence: CASSYSLGVSYGQYF. In DNA, the CDR3 is TGCGCCAGCAGCTATAGCTTGGGCGTATCCTACGGGCAGTACTTC.

Here the CDR3 DNA reads TGTGCCAGCAGCAATCTAGCGGGGGCAGAGACCCAGTACTTC. It yields the protein CASSNLAGAETQYF. The V and J genes are TRBV6-5 and TRBJ2-5, with 10 bases aligning to TRBD2. Germline assignment: CDR1 MNHEY and CDR2 SVGAGI. The CDR3 totals 14 residues. Trimming cost V 6 bases and J 4 bases; bases outside gene matches: 5.

The chain has TRBV5-1 and TRBJ2-5, with D possibly matching TRBD1 (6 bases). Trimming took 3 bases from V and 0 from J, leaving 12 bases between them. Per the germline V gene, CDR1 is SGHRS and CDR2 is YFSETQ. The CDR3 consists of 15 residues. This CDR3 is CASSSGTSNQETQYF. The CDR3 nucleotides read TGCGCCAGCAGCTCGGGGACATCCAACCAAGAGACCCAGTACTTC.

The gene calls are TRBV4-1 and TRBJ1-4, with 8 bases lining up with TRBD1. V dropped 6 bases and J dropped 8; count of bases not matched to a gene: 8. This CDR3 has 14 amino acids. Germline V gene lookup returns CDR1 MGHRA and CDR2 YSYEKL. This CDR3 reads CASRPQGAWEKLFF. The CDR3 coding sequence is TGCGCCAGCAGACCCCAGGGGGCTTGGGAAAAACTGTTTTTT.

This chain links TRBV19 with TRBJ1-6; 7 bases agree with TRBD1. V gave up 3 bases and J gave up 6 bases; unmatched junction bases: 5. Germline CDR1 and CDR2: LNHDA and SQIVND (reference sequence). This CDR3 region has 15 residues. The CDR3 coding sequence is TGTGCCAGTAGTATTCGACAGGGTACTAATTCACCCCTCCACTTT. Translation: CASSIRQGTNSPLHF.

This chain links TRBV4-2 with TRBJ2-2; no clear D. V was shortened by 1 base and J by 4 bases, with 10 bases between the two germline ends. This CDR3 has 15 amino acids. Germline V gene data show CDR1 as LGHNA and CDR2 as YNFKEQ. The chain's CDR3 is CASSQVSLGTGELFF. The CDR3 coding sequence is TGTGCCAGCAGCCAAGTGTCCTTGGGCACCGGGGAGCTGTTTTTT.

The V and J genes are TRBV18 and TRBJ2-5; 9 bases are a match to TRBD1. Germline values: CDR1 KGHSH, CDR2 LQKENI. The CDR3 totals 13 residues. Trimming at V came to 2 bases and at J to 8 bases, leaving 3 bases not matched to a gene. For the CDR3, the DNA is TGTGCCAGCTCACCAGGACAGGGGAGAACCCAGTACTTC. Translation: CASSPGQGRTQYF.

The genes are TRBV7-9 and TRBJ1-1, with unresolved D. Germline CDR1 is SEHNR and CDR2 is FQNEAQ (reference sequence). Between the trimmed V and J ends, which lost 5 bases and 10 bases, there was a span of 14 bases. This CDR3 is 12 amino acids long. The CDR3 loop reads CASSPNLVGAFF. CDR3 nucleotide sequence: TGTGCCAGCAGCCCGAACCTGGTCGGAGCTTTCTTT.

V and J are TRBV3-1 (or the pseudogene TRBV3-2) and TRBJ2-7; 8 bases agree with TRBD2. There are 15 residues in the CDR3. Germline V gene data show CDR1 as LGHDT and CDR2 as YNNKEL (reference sequence). The J segment lost 7 bases and the V segment lost 0 bases, leaving 8 bases of the junction unmatched. CDR3 in amino acids: CASSQDNGGVREQYF. In DNA, the CDR3 is TGTGCCAGCAGCCAAGACAACGGGGGGGTCCGGGAGCAGTACTTC.

The rearrangement uses TRBV7-2 and TRBJ2-3; 10 bases align to TRBD2. CDR3 length equals 17 residues. Trimming removed 6 bases from V and 2 bases from J; junction bases left unmatched: 11. Germline assignment: CDR1 SGHTA and CDR2 FQGNSA. DNA of the CDR3: TGTGCCAGCAGTCCCCTAGCGGGGGCCCTTCCCACAGATACGCAGTATTTT. It encodes CASSPLAGALPTDTQYF. The whole variable domain, remainder taken from reference TRBV7-2 and TRBJ2-3, is GAGVSQSPSNKVTEKGKDVELRCDPISGHTALYWYRQSLGQGLEFLIYFQGNSAPDKSGLPSDRFSAERTGGSVSTLTIQRTQQEDSAVYLCASSPLAGALPTDTQYFGPGTRLTVL.